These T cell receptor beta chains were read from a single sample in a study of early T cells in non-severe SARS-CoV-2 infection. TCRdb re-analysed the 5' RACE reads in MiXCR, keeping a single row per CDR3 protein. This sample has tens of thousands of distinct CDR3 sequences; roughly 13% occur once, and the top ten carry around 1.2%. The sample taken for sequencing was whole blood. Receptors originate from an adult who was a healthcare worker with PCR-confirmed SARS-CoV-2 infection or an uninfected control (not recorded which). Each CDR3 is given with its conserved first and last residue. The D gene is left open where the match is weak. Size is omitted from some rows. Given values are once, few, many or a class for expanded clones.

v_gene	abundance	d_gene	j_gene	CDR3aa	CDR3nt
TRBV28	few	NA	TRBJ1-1	CATAKNTEAFF	TGTGCCACCGCCAAGAACACTGAAGCTTTCTTT
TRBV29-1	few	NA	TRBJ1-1	CSVTRQVGAFF	TGCAGCGTTACCAGACAGGTGGGAGCTTTCTTT
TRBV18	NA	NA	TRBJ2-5	CASSPEQETQYF	TGTGCCAGCTCACCGGAACAAGAGACCCAGTACTTC
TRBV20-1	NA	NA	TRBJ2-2	CSARDFGGPNTGELFF	TGCAGTGCTAGAGATTTCGGAGGACCGAACACCGGGGAGCTGTTTTTT
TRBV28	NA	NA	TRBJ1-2	CASSLLRGQNYGYTF	TGTGCCAGCAGTTTATTACGAGGGCAGAACTATGGCTACACCTTC
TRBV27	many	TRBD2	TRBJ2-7	CASSFSKGLAKVCEQYF	TGTGCCAGCAGTTTTTCAAAGGGACTAGCAAAGGTCTGCGAGCAGTACTTC
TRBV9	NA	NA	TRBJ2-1	CASSPTSGGLFF	TGTGCCAGCAGCCCCACGTCTGGGGGACTGTTCTTC
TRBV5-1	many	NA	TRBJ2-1	CASSLVGYDEQFF	TGCGCCAGCAGCTTGGTAGGTTACGATGAGCAGTTCTTC
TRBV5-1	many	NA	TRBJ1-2	CASSFGIGDYGYTF	TGCGCCAGCAGCTTCGGAATTGGAGACTATGGCTACACCTTC
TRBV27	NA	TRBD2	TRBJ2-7	CASGLPGLRGEQYF	TGTGCCAGCGGATTACCGGGACTACGGGGCGAGCAGTACTTC
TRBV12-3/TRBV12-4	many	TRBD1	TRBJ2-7	CASSVGRGLEQYF	TGTGCCAGCAGCGTCGGCAGGGGGCTTGAGCAGTACTTC
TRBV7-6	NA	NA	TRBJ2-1	CASSKTSGYSYNEQFF	TGTGCCAGCAGCAAAACAAGCGGATACTCCTACAATGAGCAGTTCTTC
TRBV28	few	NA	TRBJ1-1	CAIGAGVQAEAFF	TGTGCCATCGGGGCAGGGGTCCAAGCTGAAGCTTTCTTT
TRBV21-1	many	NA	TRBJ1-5	CASTKLQGNNQPQHF	TGTGCCAGTACCAAACTTCAGGGGAACAATCAGCCCCAGCATTTT
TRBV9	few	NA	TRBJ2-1	CASSVALPGGPRNEQFF	TGTGCCAGCAGCGTAGCTTTACCGGGCGGGCCTCGTAATGAGCAGTTCTTC
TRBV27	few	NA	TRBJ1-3	CASSRRGQSGNTIYF	TGTGCCAGCAGTCGCAGAGGACAGTCCGGAAACACCATATATTTT
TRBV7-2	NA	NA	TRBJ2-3	CASSDRLVYTQYF	TGTGCCAGCAGCGATCGACTAGTCTATACGCAGTATTTT
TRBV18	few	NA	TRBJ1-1	CASSPLDLNTEAFF	TGTGCCAGCTCACCATTAGACCTTAACACTGAAGCTTTCTTT
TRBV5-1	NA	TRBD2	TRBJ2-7	CASSLRLGGLAGGPRVHEQYF	TGCGCCAGCAGCTTACGCCTAGGAGGACTAGCGGGAGGGCCTAGAGTCCACGAGCAGTACTTC
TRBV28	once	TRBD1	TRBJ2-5	CASSLGQRETQYF	TGTGCCAGCAGTTTGGGACAGCGGGAGACCCAGTACTTC
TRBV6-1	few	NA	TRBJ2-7	CASSEEEGPAYEQYF	TGTGCCAGCAGTGAAGAGGAGGGACCGGCCTACGAGCAGTACTTC
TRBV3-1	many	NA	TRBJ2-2	CASSRGRTGELFF	TGTGCCAGCAGCAGGGGTCGCACCGGGGAGCTGTTTTTT
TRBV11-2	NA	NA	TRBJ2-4	CASSLGGQGNIQYF	TGTGCCAGCAGCTTAGGGGGCCAGGGGAACATTCAGTACTTC
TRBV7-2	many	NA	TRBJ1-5	CASTTGPWQPQHF	TGTGCCAGCACAACAGGACCATGGCAGCCCCAGCATTTT
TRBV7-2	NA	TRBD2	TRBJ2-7	CASNIGTSNNEQYF	TGTGCCAGCAACATCGGGACTAGCAACAACGAGCAGTACTTC
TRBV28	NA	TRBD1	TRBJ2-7	CASRPTGGQTYEQYF	TGTGCCAGCAGACCAACAGGGGGACAAACCTACGAGCAGTACTTC
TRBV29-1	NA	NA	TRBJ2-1	CSVSYPSSYNEQFF	TGCAGCGTTTCTTACCCGAGCTCCTACAATGAGCAGTTCTTC
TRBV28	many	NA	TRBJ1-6	CASSLWRFYNSPLHF	TGTGCCAGCAGTTTATGGAGGTTCTATAATTCACCCCTCCACTTT
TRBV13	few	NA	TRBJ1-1	CASSFQWRNTEAFF	TGTGCCAGCAGCTTCCAATGGAGGAACACTGAAGCTTTCTTT
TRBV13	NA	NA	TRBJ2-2	CASSPSGELYYTGELFF	TGTGCCAGCAGCCCCTCTGGGGAGCTGTACTACACCGGGGAGCTGTTTTTT
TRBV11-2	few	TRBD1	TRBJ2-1	CASSTKRYDRVVPEQFF	TGTGCCAGCAGCACGAAGCGATATGACAGGGTAGTTCCTGAGCAGTTCTTC
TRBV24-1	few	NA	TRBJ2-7	CATSETYGGQQYF	TGTGCCACCAGTGAAACGTACGGGGGGCAGCAGTACTTC
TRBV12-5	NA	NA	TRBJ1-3	CASGLRAEMDTIYF	TGTGCTAGTGGTTTGCGTGCGGAAATGGACACCATATATTTT
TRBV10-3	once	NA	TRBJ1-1	CAISEPNRFTEAFF	TGTGCCATCAGTGAGCCGAATCGGTTCACTGAAGCTTTCTTT
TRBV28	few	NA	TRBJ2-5	CASSSTETQYF	TGTGCCAGCAGTAGCACAGAGACCCAGTACTTC
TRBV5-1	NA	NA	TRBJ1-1	CASSKRQAGHEAFF	TGCGCCAGCAGCAAAAGACAGGCCGGTCATGAAGCTTTCTTT
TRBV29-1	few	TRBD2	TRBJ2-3	CSGGLAGGRPQYF	TGCAGCGGGGGACTAGCGGGAGGGCGGCCGCAGTATTTT
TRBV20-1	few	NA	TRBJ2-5	CSARGGLQETQYF	TGCAGTGCTAGGGGTGGTCTTCAAGAGACCCAGTACTTC
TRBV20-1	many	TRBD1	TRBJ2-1	CSARAGTGTNEQFF	TGCAGTGCTAGAGCCGGGACAGGAACCAATGAACAGTTCTTC
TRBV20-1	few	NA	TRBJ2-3	CSARDPGFTDTQYF	TGCAGTGCTAGAGATCCGGGTTTCACAGATACGCAGTATTTT
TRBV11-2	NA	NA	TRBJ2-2	CASSLLNAGELFF	TGTGCCAGCAGCTTACTTAACGCCGGGGAGCTGTTTTTT
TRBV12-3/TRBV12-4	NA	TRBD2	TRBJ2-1	CASSQASGGESEQFF	TGTGCCAGCAGTCAGGCTAGCGGGGGGGAAAGTGAGCAGTTCTTC
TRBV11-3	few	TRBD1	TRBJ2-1	CASSAPGQGARDGEQFF	TGTGCCAGCAGCGCGCCGGGACAGGGGGCGCGGGATGGTGAGCAGTTCTTC
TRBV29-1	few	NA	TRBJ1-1	CSVEDPGHYTEAFF	TGCAGCGTCGAGGATCCGGGACATTACACTGAAGCTTTCTTT
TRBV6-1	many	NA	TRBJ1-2	CASSTRGYGYTF	TGTGCCAGCAGTACCAGGGGATACGGCTACACCTTC
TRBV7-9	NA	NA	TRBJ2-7	CASSPSQFWEQYF	TGTGCCAGCAGCCCAAGTCAGTTTTGGGAGCAGTACTTC
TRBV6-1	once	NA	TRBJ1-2	CASSPGARGYTF	TGTGCCAGCAGCCCGGGGGCAAGGGGCTACACCTTC
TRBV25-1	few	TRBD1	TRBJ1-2	CASSRTGRYGYTF	TGTGCCAGCAGCCGGACAGGGCGCTATGGCTACACCTTC
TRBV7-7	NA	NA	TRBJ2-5	CASSPGTIETQYF	TGTGCCAGCAGCCCAGGGACAATAGAGACCCAGTACTTC
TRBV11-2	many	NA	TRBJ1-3	CASSRRAGNTIYF	TGTGCCAGCAGCCGTAGGGCTGGAAACACCATATATTTT
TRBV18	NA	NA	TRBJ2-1	CASSPQGSPSNEQFF	TGTGCCAGCTCACCCCAGGGGTCCCCTTCTAATGAGCAGTTCTTC
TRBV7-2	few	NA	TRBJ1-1	CASSLRLGQGEAFF	TGTGCCAGCAGCTTACGTTTAGGGCAGGGTGAAGCTTTCTTT
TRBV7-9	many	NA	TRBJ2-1	CASSLQGWNEQFF	TGTGCCAGCAGCTTACAGGGGTGGAATGAGCAGTTCTTC
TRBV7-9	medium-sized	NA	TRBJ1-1	CASSPSAGTNTEAFF	TGTGCCAGCAGCCCCTCGGCAGGGACGAACACTGAAGCTTTCTTT
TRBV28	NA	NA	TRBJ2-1	CATRGVYNEQFF	TGTGCCACGCGGGGAGTATACAATGAGCAGTTCTTC
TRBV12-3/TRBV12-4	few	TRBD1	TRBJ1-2	CASSQGQGYGYTF	TGTGCCAGCAGTCAGGGACAGGGGTATGGCTACACCTTC
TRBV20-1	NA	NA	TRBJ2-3	CSARPGTDTQYF	TGCAGTGCTAGGCCGGGGACAGATACGCAGTATTTT
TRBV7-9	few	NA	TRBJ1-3	CASRTISGNTIYF	TGTGCCAGCAGGACGATCTCTGGAAACACCATATATTTT
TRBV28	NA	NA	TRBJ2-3	CASDGGTQYF	TGTGCCAGCGACGGAGGAACGCAGTATTTT
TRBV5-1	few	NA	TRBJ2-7	CASSWGPHVEDPYEQYF	TGCGCCAGCAGCTGGGGACCTCATGTGGAGGACCCCTACGAGCAGTACTTC